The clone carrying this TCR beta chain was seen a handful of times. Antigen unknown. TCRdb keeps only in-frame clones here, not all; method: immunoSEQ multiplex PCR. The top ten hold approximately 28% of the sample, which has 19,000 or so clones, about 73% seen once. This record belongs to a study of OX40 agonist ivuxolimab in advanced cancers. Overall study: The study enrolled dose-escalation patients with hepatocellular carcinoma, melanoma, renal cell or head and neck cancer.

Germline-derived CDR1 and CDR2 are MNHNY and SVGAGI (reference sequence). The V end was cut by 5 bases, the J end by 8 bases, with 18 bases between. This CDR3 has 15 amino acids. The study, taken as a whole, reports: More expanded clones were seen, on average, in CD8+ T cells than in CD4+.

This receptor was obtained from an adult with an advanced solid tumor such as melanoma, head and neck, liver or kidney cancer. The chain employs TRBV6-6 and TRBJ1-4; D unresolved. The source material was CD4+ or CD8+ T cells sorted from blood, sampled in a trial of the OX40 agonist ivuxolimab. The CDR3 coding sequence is TGTGCCAGCAGTATTTCCACGCCGGTCGGGGAAAAACTGTTTTTT. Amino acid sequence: CASSISTPVGEKLFF.